This T cell receptor beta chain comes out of a study of T cells expressing NK-cell markers (dated by TCRdb to 2020 to 2022). General notes on the study: Three sorted T-cell subsets (CD3+CD56+NKG2C+, CD3+CD56+NKG2C- and CD3+CD56-NKG2C+) from about 8 donors had their TCR beta-chain repertoires profiled. The eight sequenced donors were randomly selected healthy volunteers, three men and five women. Seven of the eight sequenced donors were HCMV-seropositive and one was HCMV-seronegative. Sequencing of the libraries produced 2 x 150 bp reads on Illumina HiSeq 2000/2500, MiSeq or NextSeq. Study-level results and caveats: In roughly 6 donors, the dominant CD3+CD56+NKG2C+ clonotypes were among the top 10 CD8+ clonotypes and accounted for about 1.0-8% of CD8+ T cells. Those dominant clonotypes were again the most abundant among CD3+CD56-NKG2C+ cells in a few donors, at roughly 25-60.1%. Whether the expanded NKG2C-expressing T cell clones were specific for HCMV antigens was left unclear.

The sequencer was an Illumina HiSeq 2000. TCR beta cDNA libraries were prepared using 5'RACE template switching, which introduced a universal primer site and unique molecular identifiers. cDNA synthesis was primed from the TCR beta constant segment, followed by two successive PCR amplification steps. For the original study's pipeline: MIGEC was used to demultiplex reads and group reads by UMI, and MiTCR was used to assemble and quantify clonotypes. To exclude erroneous sequences, only TCR cDNA sequences supported by at least two reads were retained. Downstream repertoire analysis used the tcR package, and clonotypes were matched across fractions by CDR3 nucleotide sequence plus V segment. Antigen specificity was annotated against VDJdb with VDJmatch, allowing one amino acid substitution in CDR3. The reads went through TCRdb reprocessing, and each CDR3 protein sequence gets one entry with no DNA. The V and J calls reflect TCRdb's pipeline rather than the authors' work. This sample's table contains 150,000 to 180,000 distinct CDR3 sequences. The ten largest clones take up less than 40% of the sample.

For this clonotype: Its antigen is not yet known.

A commercial ELISA kit detecting HCMV-specific IgG in serum was used to determine HCMV serostatus. Peripheral blood mononuclear cells were isolated from blood by Ficoll density gradient centrifugation. Material: blood T cells: a sorted CD56 or NKG2C T cell subset, CD4+ or CD8+ T cells, or bulk PBMC T cells (not recorded which). This clonotype was sampled from a woman in her forties or fifties in good health. Donor details come from another sample of the same person, matched by shared clones.

The encoded CDR3 is CASSSGGIPTEAFF. Recombination linked TRBV27 to TRBJ1-1; TCRdb's D call of TRBD1 is untestable without DNA. The CDR3 contains 14 residues, cysteine and phenylalanine counted. No DNA sequence was recorded. CDR1 is given as MNHEY and CDR2 as SMNVEV, both from the germline V gene (reference sequence).